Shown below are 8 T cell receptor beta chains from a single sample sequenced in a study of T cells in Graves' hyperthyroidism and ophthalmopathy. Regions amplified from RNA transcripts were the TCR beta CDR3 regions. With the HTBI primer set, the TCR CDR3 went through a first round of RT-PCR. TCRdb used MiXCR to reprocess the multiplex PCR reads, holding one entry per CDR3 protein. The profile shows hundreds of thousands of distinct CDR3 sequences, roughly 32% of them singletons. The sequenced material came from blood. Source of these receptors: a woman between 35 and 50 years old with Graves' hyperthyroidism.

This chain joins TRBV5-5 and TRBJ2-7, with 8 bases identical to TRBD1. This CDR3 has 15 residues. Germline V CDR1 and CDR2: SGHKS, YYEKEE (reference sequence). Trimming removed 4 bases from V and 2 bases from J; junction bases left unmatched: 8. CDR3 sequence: CASSHRDRTTYEQYF. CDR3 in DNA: TGTGCCAGCAGCCACCGGGACAGGACTACCTACGAGCAGTACTTC.

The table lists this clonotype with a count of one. In DNA, the CDR3 is TGTGCCAGCGGCGCGGACAGGGCTATGAACACTGAAGCTTTCTTT. It is translated as CASGADRAMNTEAFF. The chain joins TRBV5-4 to TRBJ1-1; 8 bases align to TRBD1. The V segment lost 7 bases and the J segment 0 bases; nucleotides outside the gene matches: 8. Germline V gives CDR1 SGHNT, CDR2 YYREEE (reference sequence). The CDR3 contains 15 residues. Full variable domain (missing parts from reference TRBV5-4 and TRBJ1-1): ETGVTQSPTHLIKTRGQQVTLRCSSQSGHNTVSWYQQALGQGPQFIFQYYREEENGRGNFPPRFSGLQFPNYSSELNVNALELDDSALYLCASGADRAMNTEAFFGQGTRLTVV.

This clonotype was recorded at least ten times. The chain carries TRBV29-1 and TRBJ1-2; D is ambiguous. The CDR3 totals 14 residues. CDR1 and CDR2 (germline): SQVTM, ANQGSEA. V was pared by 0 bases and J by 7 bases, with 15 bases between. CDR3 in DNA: TGCAGCGTTGAAGACGTTGGGAATCCCCTTGGCTACACCTTC. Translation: CSVEDVGNPLGYTF.

Written as DNA, the CDR3 is TGTGCCAGCAGTTCCCAGGGGCAGGTACGAGGGAGCGAGCAGTACTTC. Amino acids: CASSSQGQVRGSEQYF. V gene TRBV11-2 combines with J gene TRBJ2-7; D might be TRBD1 (6 bases). The V end lost 6 bases, the J end lost 6 bases, and 24 bases lay between the germline ends. Looked up from germline, CDR1 is SGHAT and CDR2 is FQNNGV. CDR3 length equals 16 residues.

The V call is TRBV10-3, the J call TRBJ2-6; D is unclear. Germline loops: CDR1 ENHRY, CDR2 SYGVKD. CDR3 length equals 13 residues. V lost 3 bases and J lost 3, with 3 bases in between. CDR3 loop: CAISDGGANVLTF. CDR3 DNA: TGTGCCATCAGTGACGGTGGGGCCAACGTCCTGACTTTC.

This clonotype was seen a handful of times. The DNA of the CDR3 is TGTGCCATCGTGACTCGGCCCGTTTCAGGGGCAGATACGCAGTATTTT. It yields the protein CAIVTRPVSGADTQYF. V is TRBV10-3 and J is TRBJ2-3; D perhaps matches TRBD1 (6 bases). CDR3 length: 16 amino acids. V was clipped by 8 bases and J by 4 bases, with 22 bases between them. Germline V gene data show CDR1 as ENHRY and CDR2 as SYGVKD.

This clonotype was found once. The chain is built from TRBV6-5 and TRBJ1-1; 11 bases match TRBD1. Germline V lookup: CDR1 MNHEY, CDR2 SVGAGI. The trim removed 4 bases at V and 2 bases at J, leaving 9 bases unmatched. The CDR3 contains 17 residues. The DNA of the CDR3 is TGTGCCAGCAGTTCGGGACAGGGGGTATTGTTAAACACTGAAGCTTTCTTT. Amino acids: CASSSGQGVLLNTEAFF.

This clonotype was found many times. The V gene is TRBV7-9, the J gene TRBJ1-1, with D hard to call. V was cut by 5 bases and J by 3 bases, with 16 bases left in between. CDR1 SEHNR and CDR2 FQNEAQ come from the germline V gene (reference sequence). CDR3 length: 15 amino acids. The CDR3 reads CASSRELYRDTEAFF. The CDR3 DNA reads TGTGCCAGCAGCCGAGAGCTTTACCGGGACACTGAAGCTTTCTTT.